The T cell receptor beta chain under discussion was sequenced for a study of blood T cell repertoires in COVID-19. Study-level background: COVID-19 samples collected from the United States, Italy and Spain covered acute and convalescent phases. PBMCs, B-cell-depleted T cells, or T cells were the source of the cDNA or gDNA that made up the material.

Original processing notes: By means of reference gene primer amplification, nucleated cell counts were estimated. Some clones are missing from TCRdb's copy, which holds only in-frame ones; the method was immunoSEQ multiplex PCR. V, J and clone size reflect that table, while D and trimming were determined from the DNA. The table shows tens of thousands of clones, with 78% occurring only once. The CDR3 spans 13 residues. V gave up 0 bases and J gave up 7 bases, with 9 bases separating them. Germline V gives CDR1 MNHEY, CDR2 SMNVEV (reference sequence). The chain is built from TRBV27 and TRBJ1-2; D uncertain. Sequencing used peripheral blood. The receptor comes from a human donor in a cohort sampled during active COVID-19. CDR3 protein: CASSLSLGGGYTF. CDR3 sequence (DNA): TGTGCCAGCAGTTTATCCCTGGGAGGTGGCTACACCTTC.